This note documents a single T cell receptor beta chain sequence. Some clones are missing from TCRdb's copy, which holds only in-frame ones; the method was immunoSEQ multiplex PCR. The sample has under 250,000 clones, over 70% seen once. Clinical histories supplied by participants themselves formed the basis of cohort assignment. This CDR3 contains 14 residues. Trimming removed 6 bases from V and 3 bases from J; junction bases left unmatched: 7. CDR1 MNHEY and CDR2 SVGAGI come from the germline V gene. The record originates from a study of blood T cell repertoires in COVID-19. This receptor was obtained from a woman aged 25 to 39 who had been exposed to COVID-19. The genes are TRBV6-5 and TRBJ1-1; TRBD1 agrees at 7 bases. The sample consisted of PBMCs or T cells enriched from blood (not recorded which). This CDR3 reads CASRQKQGYTEAFF. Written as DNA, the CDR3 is TGTGCCAGCAGGCAGAAACAGGGGTACACTGAAGCTTTCTTT.